This TCR beta chain was found in a study of blood T cell repertoires in COVID-19. Turning to the study itself: There were acute and convalescent COVID-19 samples, and they came from the United States, Italy and Spain. Sources were T cells, B-cell-depleted T cells, or PBMCs; the material itself was cDNA or gDNA.

Trimming removed 4 bases from V and 2 bases from J; junction bases left unmatched: 8. CDR1 SGDLS and CDR2 YYNGEE come from the germline V gene. This CDR3 contains 16 residues. Data came from immunoSEQ multiplex PCR; TCRdb stores just in-frame clones and leaves some out. The sample gives about 140,000 clones, 65% to 90% of which show up once; 2.5% to 3% is in the top ten. The sequenced sample was peripheral blood. The chain carries TRBV9 and TRBJ1-2; 10 positions match TRBD1. The receptor was isolated from a man in his fifties with acute or convalescent COVID-19. CDR3: CASSNPRTGGNYGYTF. CDR3 nucleotides: TGTGCCAGCAGCAATCCCAGGACAGGGGGAAACTATGGCTACACCTTC.